A single T cell receptor (beta chain) is shown here with its context. Its matching antigen is unknown. This entry is derived from a study of CD8+ T cells in alopecia areata. Overall study results and limits: Association of baseline CD8+ expansion with response is uncertain owing to one nonresponder.

The CDR3 contains 12 residues. The V gene end was trimmed by 4 bases and the J gene end by 8 bases; junction bases not matched to a gene: 7. Looked up from germline, CDR1 is SQVTM and CDR2 is ANQGSEA. Investigators isolated RNA and reverse transcribed it into cDNA to act as the sequencing template. Measured with immunoSEQ multiplex PCR; TCRdb has only the in-frame clones, and not every one. The sample holds about 120,000 clones, 53% seen once. The treatment denotes: oral pan-JAK inhibitor, 5-10 mg twice daily. Obtained from alopecia areata patients were lesional scalp punch biopsies along with peripheral blood.

The origin of this receptor is a human donor with alopecia areata. The material was CD4+ T cells sorted from blood, obtained at week 4, from a patient treated with tofacitinib. V gene TRBV29-1 combines with J gene TRBJ1-1; TRBD1 matches 7 bases. The CDR3 DNA is TGCAGCGTTGCGGGACAGAGAATAGAAGCTTTCTTT. Protein: CSVAGQRIEAFF.